This T cell receptor beta chain was documented in a study of CD8 T cells in Susac syndrome. Negative isolation yielded the CD8+ and CD4+ T cells, while FACS enriched the TEMRA cells. RNA in amounts of about 0.45 to 1 ug was reverse transcribed with random hexamers. MiXCR, applied by TCRdb to the immunoSEQ multiplex PCR reads, yields one record per CDR3 protein. The top ten hold 0.4% to 0.5% of the sample, which has approximately 100,000 distinct CDR3 sequences, approximately 94% seen once. This clonotype was sampled from a human donor with Susac syndrome. Sequences were obtained from CD8+ T cells from PBMCs.

CDR3 bases: TGTGCCACCAGTGATACTTATAATGAGCAGTTCTTC. It codes for CATSDTYNEQFF. The genes are TRBV24-1 and TRBJ2-1; D uncertain. CDR1 is KGHDR and CDR2 is SFDVKD in the germline V gene. The germline V and J ends were trimmed by 3 bases and 7 bases, with 6 bases remaining between them. The CDR3 runs 12 residues.